The 15 T cell receptor beta chains presented below share a single source sample, sequenced in a study of response to subunit inactivated influenza vaccine. TCRdb reanalysed the RT-PCR reads using MiXCR and keeps one entry per CDR3 protein. The data show hundreds of thousands of distinct CDR3 sequences, roughly 22% seen once. The material was PBMCs from blood, obtained around 22 months after vaccination. Source of these receptors: a man between 50 and 75 years old who received an inactivated influenza vaccine.

This clonotype was counted only a few times. The V gene is TRBV29-1, the J gene TRBJ2-3; D is perhaps TRBD2 (7 bases). Trimming cost V 6 bases and J 8 bases, with 18 bases left between them. CDR1 is SQVTM, CDR2 ANQGSEA, per germline. This CDR3 spans 13 amino acids. CDR3 sequence (DNA): TGCAGCGTCGAGGGGGGGGCCACGCGTACGCAGTATTTT. Residues: CSVEGGATRTQYF.

The V gene is TRBV3-1, the J gene TRBJ2-3, with D possibly matching TRBD2 (7 bases). CDR1 and CDR2 (germline): LGHDT, YNNKEL (reference sequence). Trimming removed 1 base from V and 2 bases from J, with 16 bases in between. This CDR3 has 17 amino acids. CDR3: CASSQGWAGAYTDTQYF. The CDR3 nucleotides are TGTGCCAGCAGCCAAGGATGGGCGGGGGCCTACACAGATACGCAGTATTTT.

The chain is built from TRBV3-1 and TRBJ2-3; no reliable D call. Germline V gene data show CDR1 as LGHDT and CDR2 as YNNKEL (reference sequence). The CDR3 consists of 13 residues. V shed 1 base and J shed 6 bases, with 8 bases lying between them. The CDR3 here is CASSQARVDTQYF. As DNA, the CDR3 is TGTGCCAGCAGCCAAGCTAGGGTTGATACGCAGTATTTT.

This clonotype has more than one count but fewer than ten. The genes are TRBV4-1 and TRBJ2-7, with D possibly being TRBD1 or TRBD2 (5 bases each). V dropped 1 base and J dropped 4 bases, with 14 bases sitting between them. Germline-derived CDR1 and CDR2 are MGHRA and YSYEKL. This CDR3 contains 15 residues. CDR3 loop: CASSQGPGRGYEQYF. DNA of the CDR3: TGCGCCAGCAGCCAAGGCCCGGGACGGGGATACGAGCAGTACTTC.

This sequence joins TRBV29-1 and TRBJ2-3; TRBD1 is a possible D gene (6 bases). Germline-derived CDR1 and CDR2 are SQVTM and ANQGSEA. The CDR3 is made up of 12 amino acids. Between the trimmed V and J ends, which lost 4 bases and 1 base, there was a span of 6 bases. CDR3: CSVGTGTDTQYF. The CDR3 coding sequence is TGCAGCGTTGGGACAGGCACAGATACGCAGTATTTT.

This sequence joins TRBV20-1 and TRBJ2-7; D gene ambiguous. The V and J ends lost 1 base and 3 bases respectively, with 13 bases between them. The CDR3 sequence is 14 residues long. The V gene's germline CDR1 is DFQATT and CDR2 SNEGSKA (reference sequence). CDR3 protein: CSARGRNTFYEQYF. The CDR3 DNA follows: TGCAGTGCTAGAGGTAGAAACACTTTCTACGAGCAGTACTTC.

This chain joins TRBV11-2 and TRBJ2-1; 7 bases line up with TRBD2. This CDR3 has 17 amino acids. Per germline, CDR1 SGHAT and CDR2 FQNNGV. Trimming took 4 bases from V and 0 from J; bases not matched to a gene: 9. The CDR3 is CASSYFFGGGSYNEQFF. CDR3 DNA sequence: TGTGCCAGCAGCTACTTTTTCGGCGGGGGCTCCTACAATGAGCAGTTCTTC. Full variable domain (remainder filled in from reference TRBV11-2 and TRBJ2-1): EAGVAQSPRYKIIEKRQSVAFWCNPISGHATLYWYQQILGQGPKLLIQFQNNGVVDDSQLPKDRFSAERLKGVDSTLKIQPAKLEDSAVYLCASSYFFGGGSYNEQFFGPGTRLTVL.

The chain has TRBV6-2 or TRBV6-3 and TRBJ1-2, with D uncertain. CDR3 size: 13 residues. Per germline, CDR1 MNHEY and CDR2 SVGEGT. The ends were cut back, 6 bases at V and 3 bases at J, with 11 bases in the middle. The CDR3 DNA reads as TGTGCCAGCAGCCACACAGAAGACTATGGCTACACCTTC. This encodes CASSHTEDYGYTF.

J is TRBJ2-1 and V is TRBV7-8; tentatively, D is TRBD1 (5 bases). V was pared by 5 bases and J by 8 bases, with 13 bases between. The germline V gene encodes CDR1 SGHVS and CDR2 FQNEAQ. The length of the CDR3 is 13 residues. CDR3 amino acids: CASSTTRVDEQFF. As DNA, the CDR3 is TGTGCCAGCAGCACGACCAGGGTGGATGAGCAGTTCTTC. Looking up the rest from reference TRBV7-8 and TRBJ2-1 gives the full variable domain: GAGVSQSPRYKVAKRGQDVALRCDPISGHVSLFWYQQALGQGPEFLTYFQNEAQLDKSGLPSDRFFAERPEGSVSTLKIQRTQQEDSAVYLCASSTTRVDEQFFGPGTRLTVL.

The chain couples TRBV7-9 to TRBJ1-1, with TRBD1 matching over 8 bases. Germline V gives CDR1 SEHNR, CDR2 FQNEAQ (reference sequence). CDR3 length: 15 amino acids. V was pared by 5 bases and J by 3 bases, with 8 bases of the junction left unmatched. The CDR3 DNA is TGTGCCAGCAGCCCAACCCGGACAGGGCACACTGAAGCTTTCTTT. Its protein is CASSPTRTGHTEAFF.

This CDR3 is CASSPLGTQKETQYF. CDR3 DNA sequence: TGCGCCAGCAGCCCCCTCGGGACACAAAAAGAGACCCAGTACTTC. The rearrangement joins TRBV5-1 to TRBJ2-5; the D gene is possibly TRBD1 (6 bases). The V end lost 4 bases, the J end lost 3 bases, and 16 bases lay between the germline ends. From germline, CDR1 is SGHRS and CDR2 YFSETQ. The CDR3 extends over 15 amino acids.

The chain's CDR3 is CASSLVRLAGRVGTDTQYF. CDR3 bases: TGCGCCAGCAGCTTGGTCCGACTAGCGGGACGTGTTGGGACAGATACGCAGTATTTT. This sequence joins TRBV5-1 and TRBJ2-3; 11 bases match TRBD2. The CDR3 is made up of 19 amino acids. Trimming at V came to 0 bases and at J to 3 bases, leaving 12 bases not matched to a gene. Germline CDR1 is SGHRS and CDR2 is YFSETQ.

The V call is TRBV11-2, the J call TRBJ2-7, with TRBD2 matching over 7 bases. The CDR3 extends over 15 amino acids. CDR1 is SGHAT and CDR2 is FQNNGV in the germline V gene. Trimming cost V 8 bases and J 2 bases; bases outside gene matches: 12. CDR3: CASRGGYSKTYEQYF. DNA of the CDR3: TGTGCCAGCCGCGGGGGATATTCAAAGACCTACGAGCAGTACTTC.

This clonotype was seen just once. This chain's CDR3 is CASSLRKTQYF. In DNA form, the CDR3 reads TGTGCCAGCAGCTTGCGAAAGACCCAGTACTTC. The V and J genes are TRBV5-8 and TRBJ2-5; no firm D call. There are 11 residues in the CDR3. Germline CDR1 is SGHTS and CDR2 is YDEGEE. V shed 1 base and J shed 6 bases, with 4 bases lying between them.

This chain connects TRBV5-1 to TRBJ2-3; D possibly corresponds to TRBD2 (6 bases). Trimming removed 4 bases at V and 2 bases at J, with 14 bases between. CDR3 length: 15 residues. The germline CDR1 and CDR2 sequences are SGHRS and YFSETQ. CDR3 protein: CASSADGSFTDTQYF. DNA of the CDR3: TGCGCCAGCAGCGCAGACGGGAGCTTCACAGATACGCAGTATTTT.